This T cell receptor beta chain was captured by sequencing in a study of cytomegalovirus exposure and HLA in healthy donors. For the study at large: A prior analysis found 90 million to 120 million unique TCR beta sequences from around 200 million T cells. There were a few hundred genotyped donors. Of these, roughly 84% fell in the genetic ancestry cluster associated with self-reported Caucasian donors.

60 Vbeta and 13 Jbeta primers were used in PCR. The assay was immunoSEQ multiplex PCR, and TCRdb's table has in-frame clones only and misses some. The sample carries about 200,000 clones, about 79% recorded once. The CDR3 is 12 residues long. Germline V gene sequence: CDR1 SQVTM, CDR2 ANQGSEA. The V and J ends lost 7 bases and 0 bases, in that order; junction bases with no gene match: 3. Sequenced input: PBMCs. V gene TRBV29-1 combines with J gene TRBJ2-7, with 7 bases identical to TRBD1. The receptor was derived from a boy younger than 10 in good health and CMV-seronegative. The CDR3 DNA sequence: TGCAGCGCCCGGGACAGCTCCTACGAGCAGTACTTC. Amino acid sequence: CSARDSSYEQYF.